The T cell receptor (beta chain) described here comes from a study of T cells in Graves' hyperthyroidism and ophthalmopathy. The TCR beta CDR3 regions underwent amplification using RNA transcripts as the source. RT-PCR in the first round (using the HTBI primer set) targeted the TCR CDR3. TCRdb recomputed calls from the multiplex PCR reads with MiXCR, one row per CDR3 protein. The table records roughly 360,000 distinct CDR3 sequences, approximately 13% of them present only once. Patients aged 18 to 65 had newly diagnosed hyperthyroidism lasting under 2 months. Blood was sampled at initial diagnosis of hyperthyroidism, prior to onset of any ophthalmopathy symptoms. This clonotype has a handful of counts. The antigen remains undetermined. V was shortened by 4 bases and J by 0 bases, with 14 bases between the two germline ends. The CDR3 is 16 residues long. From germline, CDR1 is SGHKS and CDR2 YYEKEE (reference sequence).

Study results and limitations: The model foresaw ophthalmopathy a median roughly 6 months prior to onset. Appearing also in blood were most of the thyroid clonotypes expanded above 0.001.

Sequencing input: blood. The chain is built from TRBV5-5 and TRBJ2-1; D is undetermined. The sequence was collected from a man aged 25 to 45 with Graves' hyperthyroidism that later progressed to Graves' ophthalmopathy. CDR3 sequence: CASSRTVTNSYNEQFF. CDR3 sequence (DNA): TGTGCCAGCAGCCGTACCGTGACCAACTCCTACAATGAGCAGTTCTTC.